This paragraph reports one TCR beta chain. This CDR3 has 14 residues. The germline CDR1 and CDR2 sequences are SGHTA and FQGNSA. V was clipped by 5 bases and J by 5 bases; unmatched bases: 3. Profiled with immunoSEQ multiplex PCR; TCRdb holds only in-frame clones, not every one. The table lists some 40,000 clones, 75% to 90% of them singletons. This sample is drawn from a study of T cell changes during pregnancy in multiple sclerosis. V and J are TRBV7-2 and TRBJ2-3, with 11 bases identical to TRBD1. This receptor was taken from a female donor in good health, enrolled as a control in a pregnancy study. The material sequenced was peripheral blood, taken in the second trimester of pregnancy. CDR3 loop: CASSRTGGKDTQYF. The CDR3 region has the DNA TGTGCCAGCAGCCGGACAGGGGGCAAAGATACGCAGTATTTT. The full variable domain, in which reference TRBV7-2 and TRBJ2-3 provide the parts outside the CDR3, is GAGVSQSPSNKVTEKGKDVELRCDPISGHTALYWYRQSLGQGLEFLIYFQGNSAPDKSGLPSDRFSAERTGGSVSTLTIQRTQQEDSAVYLCASSRTGGKDTQYFGPGTRLTVL.